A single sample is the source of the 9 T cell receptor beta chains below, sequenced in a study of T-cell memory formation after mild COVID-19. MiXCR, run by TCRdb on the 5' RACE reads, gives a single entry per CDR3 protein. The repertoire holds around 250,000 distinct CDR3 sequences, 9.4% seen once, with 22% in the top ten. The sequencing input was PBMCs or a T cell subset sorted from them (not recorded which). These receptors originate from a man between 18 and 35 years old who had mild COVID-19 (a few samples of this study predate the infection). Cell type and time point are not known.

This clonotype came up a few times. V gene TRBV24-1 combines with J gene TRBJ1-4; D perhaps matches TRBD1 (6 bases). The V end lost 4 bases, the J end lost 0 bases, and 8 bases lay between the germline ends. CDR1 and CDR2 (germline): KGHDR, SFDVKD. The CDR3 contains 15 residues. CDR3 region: CATSDRGATNEKLFF. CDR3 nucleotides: TGTGCCACCAGTGACAGGGGTGCAACTAATGAAAAACTGTTTTTT.

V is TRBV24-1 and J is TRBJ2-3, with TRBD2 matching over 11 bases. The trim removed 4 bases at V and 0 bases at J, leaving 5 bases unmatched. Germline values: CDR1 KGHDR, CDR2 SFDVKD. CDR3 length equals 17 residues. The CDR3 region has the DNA TGTGCCACCAGTGACTCGGGACTAGCGGTTAGCACAGATACGCAGTATTTT. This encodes CATSDSGLAVSTDTQYF.

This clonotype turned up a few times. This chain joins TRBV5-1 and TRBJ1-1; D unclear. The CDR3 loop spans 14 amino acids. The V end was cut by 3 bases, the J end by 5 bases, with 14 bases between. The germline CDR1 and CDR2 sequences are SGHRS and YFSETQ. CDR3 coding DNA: TGCGCCAGCAGCTCGAGGGTCGGGGAAACTGAAGCTTTCTTT. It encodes CASSSRVGETEAFF.

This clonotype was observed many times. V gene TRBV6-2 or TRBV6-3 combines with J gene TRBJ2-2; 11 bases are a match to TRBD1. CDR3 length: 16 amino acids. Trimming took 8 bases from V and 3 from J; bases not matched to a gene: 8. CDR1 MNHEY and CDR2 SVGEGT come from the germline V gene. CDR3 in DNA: TGTGCCAGCCGGAACCCGGGACAGGGGGACACCGGGGAGCTGTTTTTT. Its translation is CASRNPGQGDTGELFF.

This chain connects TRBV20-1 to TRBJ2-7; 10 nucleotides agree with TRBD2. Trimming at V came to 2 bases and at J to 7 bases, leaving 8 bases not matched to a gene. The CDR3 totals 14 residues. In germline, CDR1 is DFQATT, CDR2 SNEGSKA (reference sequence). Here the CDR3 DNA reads TGCAGTGCTAGAATACCAGCGGGGGGGCTTGAGCAGTACGTC. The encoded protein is CSARIPAGGLEQYV.

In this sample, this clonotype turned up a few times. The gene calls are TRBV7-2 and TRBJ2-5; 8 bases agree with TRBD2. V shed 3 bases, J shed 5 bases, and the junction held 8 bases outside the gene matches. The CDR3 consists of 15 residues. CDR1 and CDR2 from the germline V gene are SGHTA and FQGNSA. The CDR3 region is CASSLTLGGAETQYF. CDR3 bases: TGTGCCAGCAGCTTGACCCTCGGGGGGGCCGAGACCCAGTACTTC.

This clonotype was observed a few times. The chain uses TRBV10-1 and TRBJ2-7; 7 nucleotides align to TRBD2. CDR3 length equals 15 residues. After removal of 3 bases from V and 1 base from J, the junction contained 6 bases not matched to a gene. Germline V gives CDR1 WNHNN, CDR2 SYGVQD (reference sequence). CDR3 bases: TGCGCCAGCAGTGATTCCAGCGGGGAGTCCTACGAGCAGTACTTC. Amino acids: CASSDSSGESYEQYF.

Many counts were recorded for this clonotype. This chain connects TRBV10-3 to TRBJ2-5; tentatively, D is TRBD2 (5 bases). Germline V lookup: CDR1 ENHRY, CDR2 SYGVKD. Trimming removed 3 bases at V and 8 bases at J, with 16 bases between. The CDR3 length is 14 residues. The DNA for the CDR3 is TGTGCCATCAGTGAAGCCCCCCCGAGGGTTACCCAGTACTTC. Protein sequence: CAISEAPPRVTQYF.

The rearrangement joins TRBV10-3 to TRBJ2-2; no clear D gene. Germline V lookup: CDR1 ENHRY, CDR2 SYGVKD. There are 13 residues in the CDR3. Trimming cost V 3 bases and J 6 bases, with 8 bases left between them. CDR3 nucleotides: TGTGCCATCAGTGACAAGAGGCCCGGGGAGCTGTTTTTT. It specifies CAISDKRPGELFF.